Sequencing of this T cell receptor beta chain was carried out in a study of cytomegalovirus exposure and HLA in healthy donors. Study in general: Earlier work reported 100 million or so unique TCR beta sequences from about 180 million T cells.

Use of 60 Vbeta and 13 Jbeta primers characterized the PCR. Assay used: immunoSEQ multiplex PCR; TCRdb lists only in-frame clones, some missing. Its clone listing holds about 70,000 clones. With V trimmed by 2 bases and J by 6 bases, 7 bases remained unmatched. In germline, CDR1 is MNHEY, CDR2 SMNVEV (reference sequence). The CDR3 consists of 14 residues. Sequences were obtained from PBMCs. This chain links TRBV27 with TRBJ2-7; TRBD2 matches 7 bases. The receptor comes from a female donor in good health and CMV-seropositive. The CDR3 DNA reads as TGTGCCAGCAGTTTAATTACCGGGAGGAGCGAGCAGTACTTC. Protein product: CASSLITGRSEQYF.